This T cell receptor beta chain was retrieved from a study of OX40 agonist ivuxolimab in advanced cancers. Study-wide context: The drug used for patients, ivuxolimab, was an agonistic anti-OX40 (CD134) antibody.

CDR1 is SGHTA, CDR2 FQGNSA, per germline. The CDR3 is 15 residues long. Assay: immunoSEQ multiplex PCR; the TCRdb copy retains only in-frame clones and omits some. This sample has about 72,000 clones, with roughly 89% found just once. This TCR derives from an adult with an advanced solid tumor such as melanoma, head and neck, liver or kidney cancer. The chain couples TRBV7-2 to TRBJ2-5; 8 bases map to TRBD1. TRBJ2-7 explains the end of the DNA better; the J call may be wrong. The source was CD4+ or CD8+ T cells sorted from blood, collected in a trial of the OX40 agonist ivuxolimab. The CDR3, as DNA: TGTGCCAGCAGCTTGTCAGGGGGCTTCACCTACGAGCAGTACTTC. It is translated as CASSLSGGFTYEQYF.